This TCR beta chain was sequenced in a study of blood T cell repertoires in COVID-19. The germline V and J ends were trimmed by 3 bases and 3 bases, with 14 bases remaining between them. Germline V gene lookup returns CDR1 SNHLY and CDR2 FYNNEI. CDR3 length: 15 residues. Sequencing was performed with immunoSEQ multiplex PCR; in TCRdb, only in-frame clones are kept and a portion is missing. The sample lists fewer than 500,000 clones, 70% to 85% occurring once. The sequence derives from a human donor with acute or convalescent COVID-19. The donor label of this sample is uncertain. The sequencing input was peripheral blood. J is TRBJ1-1 and V is TRBV2, with a weak D call TRBD1 (6 bases). Written as DNA, the CDR3 is TGTGCCAGCAGTGACCCCTCAGGGGCCTACACTGAAGCTTTCTTT. Its translation: CASSDPSGAYTEAFF.